The present TCR beta chain was sequenced within a study of blood T cell repertoires in COVID-19. Sequenced by immunoSEQ multiplex PCR; TCRdb stores in-frame clones only, minus some. This sample has about 74,000 clones; around 88% occur once, and the top ten carry approximately 5%. This CDR3 is 14 amino acids long. From germline, CDR1 is SGHVS and CDR2 FQNEAQ. With 6 bases clipped from V and 4 bases from J, the junction kept 9 bases outside the gene matches. Input material: peripheral blood. This clonotype originated in a woman older than 75 with acute or convalescent COVID-19. The chain uses TRBV7-8 and TRBJ2-7; 7 bases are a match to TRBD2. CDR3 DNA sequence: TGTGCCAGCAGACGCGGGGGTGTTGGGTACGAGCAGTACTTC. Protein: CASRRGGVGYEQYF. The full variable domain, with the rest looked up from reference TRBV7-8 and TRBJ2-7, is GAGVSQSPRYKVAKRGQDVALRCDPISGHVSLFWYQQALGQGPEFLTYFQNEAQLDKSGLPSDRFFAERPEGSVSTLKIQRTQQEDSAVYLCASRRGGVGYEQYFGPGTRLTVT.